This passage covers 19 T cell receptor beta chains from one sample sequenced in a study of blood T cell repertoires in COVID-19. Produced via immunoSEQ multiplex PCR; TCRdb's table is partial and in-frame only. The sample carries around 290,000 clones, roughly 88% recorded once. Sample: PBMCs or T cells enriched from blood (not recorded which). These receptor sequences come from a woman aged 25 to 45 who had recovered from COVID-19.

The chain is built from TRBV7-3 and TRBJ2-1, with 13 bases identical to TRBD2. Unmatched junction bases numbered 6, after V lost 1 base and J lost 9 bases. The CDR3 length is 16 residues. The germline gives CDR1 SGHTA, CDR2 FQGTGA. CDR3 protein: CASSLILAGGPGEQFF. CDR3 sequence (DNA): TGTGCCAGCAGCTTAATACTAGCGGGAGGGCCGGGTGAGCAGTTCTTC.

The chain couples TRBV5-6 to TRBJ2-2; possible D gene TRBD1, 5 bases. This CDR3 region has 15 residues. Germline V gives CDR1 SGHDT, CDR2 YYEEEE. V was pared by 0 bases and J by 6 bases, with 12 bases between. CDR3 amino acids: CASSLGQGRAGELFF. The CDR3 DNA is TGTGCCAGCAGCTTGGGGCAGGGAAGGGCCGGGGAGCTGTTTTTT.

The rearrangement links TRBV27 to TRBJ1-2, with D tentatively TRBD1 (6 bases). The CDR3 has 14 residues. Germline loops: CDR1 MNHEY, CDR2 SMNVEV (reference sequence). V was trimmed by 10 bases and J by 6 bases, leaving 21 bases between them. Written as DNA, the CDR3 is TGTGCCACATCCCAGGGGCCCGGTTTGGATGGCTACACCTTC. It specifies CATSQGPGLDGYTF.

The CDR3 DNA follows: TGTGCCAGCAGTCTTAGCGGGAAACTGGCTGAGCAGTTCTTC. It encodes CASSLSGKLAEQFF. The chain carries TRBV2 and TRBJ2-1; 8 nucleotides match TRBD2. From germline, CDR1 is SNHLY and CDR2 FYNNEI. The CDR3 loop spans 14 amino acids. With V trimmed by 5 bases and J by 9 bases, 9 bases remained unmatched.

The rearrangement links TRBV30 to TRBJ2-1; tentative D call: TRBD1 (6 bases). Between the trimmed V and J ends, which lost 1 base and 0 bases, there was a span of 13 bases. Germline CDR1 GTSNPN, CDR2 SVGIG (reference sequence). The CDR3 contains 16 residues. CDR3 protein: CAWSALTGNSYNEQFF. Here the CDR3 DNA reads TGTGCCTGGAGTGCGCTGACAGGTAACTCCTACAATGAGCAGTTCTTC.

The CDR3 DNA reads as TGTGCCAGTAGTATAGTAGGGGGCCCCACCGGGGAGCTGTTTTTT. It codes for CASSIVGGPTGELFF. V is TRBV19 and J is TRBJ2-2, with TRBD1 identical over 7 bases. The CDR3 covers 15 residues. V was pared by 1 base and J by 4 bases, with 3 bases of the junction left unmatched. Germline V lookup: CDR1 LNHDA, CDR2 SQIVND (reference sequence).

CDR3 amino acids: CASSLVAEGYTF. The CDR3 DNA follows: TGTGCCAGCAGCTTGGTAGCAGAAGGCTACACCTTC. The chain combines TRBV5-4 with TRBJ1-2; D unclear. Germline V gene sequence: CDR1 SGHNT, CDR2 YYREEE (reference sequence). V was clipped by 0 bases and J by 8 bases, with 8 bases between them. The CDR3 is 12 amino acids. Full variable domain (missing parts from reference TRBV5-4 and TRBJ1-2): ETGVTQSPTHLIKTRGQQVTLRCSSQSGHNTVSWYQQALGQGPQFIFQYYREEENGRGNFPPRFSGLQFPNYSSELNVNALELDDSALYLCASSLVAEGYTFGSGTRLTVV.

The chain employs TRBV5-1 and TRBJ2-5, with 8 bases identical to TRBD1. Germline values: CDR1 SGHRS, CDR2 YFSETQ. The CDR3 runs to 15 residues. V shed 4 bases and J 5 bases; nucleotides not matched to a gene: 10. The CDR3 region is CASSLGSRGRETQYF. CDR3 DNA: TGCGCCAGCAGCCTAGGCTCCAGGGGGCGGGAGACCCAGTACTTC.

V and J are TRBV29-1 and TRBJ2-1; 7 bases align to TRBD2. Germline V gene lookup returns CDR1 SQVTM and CDR2 ANQGSEA. After removal of 7 bases from V and 4 bases from J, the junction contained 19 bases not matched to a gene. CDR3 length equals 17 residues. The CDR3 bases are TGCAGCGCCTCCCCCCGGGGCGGGAGCATTCGGTACAATGAGCAGTTCTTC. The encoded protein is CSASPRGGSIRYNEQFF.

This chain connects TRBV27 to TRBJ2-2; D unclear. Trimming took 2 bases from V and 7 from J, leaving 5 bases between them. This CDR3 has 12 amino acids. Germline CDR1 and CDR2: MNHEY and SMNVEV (reference sequence). CDR3 nucleotide sequence: TGTGCCAGCAGTTTAATTCACGGGGAGCTGTTTTTT. Protein: CASSLIHGELFF.

This clone came up once. The V gene is TRBV14, the J gene TRBJ1-2; no reliable D call. Germline assignment: CDR1 SGHDN and CDR2 FVKESK. Between the trimmed V and J ends, which lost 4 bases and 6 bases, there was a span of 15 bases. This CDR3 is built from 14 residues. CDR3 coding DNA: TGTGCCAGCAGCCCAAGATTGTTCGGGGATGGCTACACCTTC. It specifies CASSPRLFGDGYTF.

The chain has TRBV4-1 and TRBJ2-7, with unresolved D. This CDR3 spans 13 amino acids. Deletions cut 1 base from V and 3 bases from J, with 7 bases between. Germline V gives CDR1 MGHRA, CDR2 YSYEKL. The CDR3 DNA sequence: TGCGCCAGCAGCCAAGCAGGCCTCTACGAGCAGTACTTC. This sequence encodes CASSQAGLYEQYF.

This chain uses TRBV7-2 with TRBJ1-3; 7 bases line up with TRBD1. The CDR3 contains 15 residues. In germline, CDR1 is SGHTA, CDR2 FQGNSA. After removal of 2 bases from V and 2 bases from J, the junction contained 3 bases not matched to a gene. As DNA, the CDR3 is TGTGCCAGCAGCTTATCCGGGACAGCTGGAAACACCATATATTTT. Protein sequence: CASSLSGTAGNTIYF.

V gene TRBV12-3 or TRBV12-4 combines with J gene TRBJ1-2; the D gene is possibly TRBD1 (5 bases). The V gene lost 5 bases and the J gene lost 5 bases, with 12 bases spanning the gap. CDR3 length: 13 residues. CDR3 region: CASSPRQIYGYTF. The CDR3 region has the DNA TGTGCCAGCAGTCCAAGACAGATATATGGCTACACCTTC.

The chain employs TRBV7-9 and TRBJ1-1, with TRBD1 matching over 8 bases. Germline V CDR1 and CDR2: SEHNR, FQNEAQ (reference sequence). V gave up 5 bases and J gave up 4 bases; unmatched junction bases: 3. The CDR3 runs to 13 residues. CDR3 in amino acids: CASSPTGGTEAFF. CDR3 nucleotides: TGTGCCAGCAGCCCCACAGGGGGCACTGAAGCTTTCTTT.

V gene TRBV19 combines with J gene TRBJ2-1, with D possibly TRBD1 on 5 matching bases. Trimming pared 1 base from V and 7 bases from J, leaving 17 bases between. Germline assignment: CDR1 LNHDA and CDR2 SQIVND (reference sequence). This CDR3 is 16 amino acids long. The CDR3 sequence is CASSIVRQTFWNEQFF. The CDR3 DNA is TGTGCCAGTAGTATAGTCAGACAGACCTTCTGGAATGAGCAGTTCTTC.

The chain employs TRBV27 and TRBJ1-6; 7 bases line up with TRBD1. This CDR3 has 15 residues. The V gene's germline CDR1 is MNHEY and CDR2 SMNVEV (reference sequence). V shed 5 bases and J 5 bases; nucleotides not matched to a gene: 6. The CDR3 loop reads CASSPGDRDNSPLHF. The CDR3, as DNA: TGTGCCAGCAGTCCCGGAGACAGGGATAATTCACCCCTCCACTTT.

This rearrangement joins TRBV28 to TRBJ1-2; no firm D call. This CDR3 spans 12 amino acids. CDR1 and CDR2 (germline): MDHEN, SYDVKM. V gave up 3 bases and J gave up 5 bases, with 7 bases separating them. The CDR3 DNA reads TGTGCCAGCAGTTTGAGAAGATATGGCTACACCTTC. It yields the protein CASSLRRYGYTF.

The chain has TRBV5-1 and TRBJ2-7; 7 bases fit TRBD2. Losses at the gene ends were 0 bases for V and 2 bases for J; bases not matched to a gene: 5. CDR3 length: 15 residues. In germline, CDR1 is SGHRS, CDR2 YFSETQ. CDR3 in amino acids: CASSLVGLAAYEQYF. In nucleotides, the CDR3 is TGCGCCAGCAGCTTGGTTGGGCTAGCGGCCTACGAGCAGTACTTC.